This T cell receptor (beta chain) stems from a study of blood T cells in healthy people across ages. Study-wide results and caveats: The unknown donor CMV status may have confounded expanded clonotype changes.

This CDR3 is 12 amino acids long. Germline assignment: CDR1 SGHTA and CDR2 FQGNSA. The ends were cut back, 5 bases at V and 5 bases at J, with 9 bases in the middle. This clonotype showed up many times. Its target is not known. Combining a sample-barcoded 5' primer with a J-beta primer mix, a second PCR ran for about 6 to 11 cycles. The authors tagged each cDNA molecule using a template-switch adaptor with 12 random nucleotides. TCRdb reprocessed the 5' RACE reads via MiXCR and lists one record per CDR3 protein. The sample lists approximately 810,000 distinct CDR3 sequences, under 30% occurring once. The TCR comes from a woman of 80 years or more in good health. The material sequenced was blood. V usage is TRBV7-2 and J usage is TRBJ2-5; the D is unclear. CDR3 nucleotide sequence: TGTGCCAGCAGCCGTTTATCCGAGACCCAGTACTTC. This translates into CASSRLSETQYF.